The 8 T cell receptor beta chains below were found in one sample sequenced in a study of blood T cell repertoires in COVID-19. TCRdb's table, derived via immunoSEQ multiplex PCR, lists solely in-frame clones and lacks some. Among around 320,000 clones listed, roughly nine tenths were seen once. Specimen: peripheral blood. Receptor source: a woman aged 30 to 39 with COVID-19, enrolled during active disease.

The chain recombines TRBV27 with TRBJ1-4; no clear D gene. V gave up 3 bases and J gave up 5 bases, with 10 bases separating them. CDR1 is MNHEY, CDR2 SMNVEV, per germline (reference sequence). This CDR3 has 14 residues. The DNA of the CDR3 is TGTGCCAGCAGTTTCGCATGGGCAAATGAAAAACTGTTTTTT. Translated, it gives CASSFAWANEKLFF.

The rearrangement joins TRBV3-1 (or the pseudogene TRBV3-2) to TRBJ2-1; 14 positions match TRBD2. The CDR3 runs 19 residues. J gave up 0 bases and V 5 bases, and 9 bases lay outside the gene matches. Germline V lookup: CDR1 LGHDT, CDR2 YNNKEL (reference sequence). The CDR3 spells CASSEGLAGGHSSYNEQFF. CDR3 coding DNA: TGTGCCAGCAGCGAAGGACTAGCGGGGGGCCATAGCTCCTACAATGAGCAGTTCTTC.

The gene calls are TRBV6-6 and TRBJ1-3; TRBD1 might be the D (5 bases). V lost 2 bases and J lost 0, with 8 bases in between. CDR3 length: 15 residues. Germline V lookup: CDR1 MNHNY, CDR2 SVGAGI (reference sequence). This chain's CDR3 is CASSYGGNSGNTIYF. In DNA form, the CDR3 reads TGTGCCAGCAGTTACGGGGGGAACTCTGGAAACACCATATATTTT.

This chain joins TRBV7-9 and TRBJ1-2, with 8 bases lining up with TRBD1. The CDR3 runs to 16 residues. The ends lost 5 bases at V and 1 base at J; junction bases unmatched: 9. Germline values: CDR1 SEHNR, CDR2 FQNEAQ (reference sequence). Here the CDR3 DNA reads TGTGCCAGCAGCCGCGGACAGGGATACGGTAACTATGGCTACACCTTC. This encodes CASSRGQGYGNYGYTF.

This rearrangement joins TRBV5-6 to TRBJ2-2; tentatively, D is TRBD2 (7 bases). The length of the CDR3 is 15 residues. Trimming shortened V by 4 bases and J by 6 bases, and 16 bases separated the two germline ends. The germline CDR1 and CDR2 sequences are SGHDT and YYEEEE. CDR3 nucleotides: TGTGCCAGCAGCAAAGGCGGGGGCGGTTCCGGGGAGCTGTTTTTT. Translating it yields CASSKGGGGSGELFF.

This clone was seen once. In nucleotides, the CDR3 is TGTGCCAGCAGTTTATTGACAGGGGTTACAGATACGCAGTATTTT. Protein: CASSLLTGVTDTQYF. This rearrangement joins TRBV27 to TRBJ2-3; 8 nucleotides align to TRBD1. Germline-derived CDR1 and CDR2 are MNHEY and SMNVEV (reference sequence). The V gene end was trimmed by 1 base and the J gene end by 3 bases; junction bases not matched to a gene: 3. The CDR3 is made up of 15 amino acids.

The chain recombines TRBV4-1 with TRBJ1-1; 8 bases match TRBD1. The CDR3 totals 16 residues. Germline CDR1 MGHRA, CDR2 YSYEKL. V shed 4 bases, J shed 2 bases, and the junction held 9 bases outside the gene matches. Written as DNA, the CDR3 is TGCGCCAGCAGCCCTCGACAGGGGAGATTAAACACTGAAGCTTTCTTT. Translating gives CASSPRQGRLNTEAFF.

The chain is built from TRBV29-1 and TRBJ2-7; weak D call: TRBD1 (6 bases). The germline V and J ends were trimmed by 3 bases and 5 bases, with 14 bases remaining between them. CDR1 SQVTM and CDR2 ANQGSEA come from the germline V gene. The CDR3 covers 13 residues. The CDR3 here is CSVDEQGTDEQYF. CDR3 bases: TGCAGCGTTGACGAGCAGGGGACCGACGAGCAGTACTTC.